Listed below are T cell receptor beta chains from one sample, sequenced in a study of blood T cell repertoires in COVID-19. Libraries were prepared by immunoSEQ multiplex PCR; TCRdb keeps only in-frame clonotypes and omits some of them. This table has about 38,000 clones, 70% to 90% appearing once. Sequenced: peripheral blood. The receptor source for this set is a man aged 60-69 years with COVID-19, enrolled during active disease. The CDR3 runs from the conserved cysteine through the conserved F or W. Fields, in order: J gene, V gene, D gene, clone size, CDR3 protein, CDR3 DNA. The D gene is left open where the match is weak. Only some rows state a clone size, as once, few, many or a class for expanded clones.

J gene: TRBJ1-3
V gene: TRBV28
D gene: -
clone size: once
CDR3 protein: CASSLGGAGNTIYF
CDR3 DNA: TGTGCCAGCAGTTTGGGGGGAGCTGGAAACACCATATATTTT

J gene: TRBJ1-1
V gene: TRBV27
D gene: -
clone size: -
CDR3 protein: CASSEGERGTEAFF
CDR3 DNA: TGTGCCAGCAGTGAGGGGGAAAGGGGCACTGAAGCTTTCTTT

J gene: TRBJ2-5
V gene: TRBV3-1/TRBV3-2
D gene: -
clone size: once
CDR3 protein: CASSLQETQYF
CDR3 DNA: TGTGCCAGCAGCCTACAAGAGACCCAGTACTTC

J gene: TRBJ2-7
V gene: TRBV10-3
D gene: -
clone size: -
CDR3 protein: CAISAPQAYEQYF
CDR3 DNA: TGTGCCATCAGTGCTCCACAGGCCTACGAGCAGTACTTC

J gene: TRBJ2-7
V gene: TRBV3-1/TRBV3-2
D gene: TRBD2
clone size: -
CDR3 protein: CASSQGSGSYEQYF
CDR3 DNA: TGTGCCAGCAGCCAAGGTAGCGGGAGCTACGAGCAGTACTTC

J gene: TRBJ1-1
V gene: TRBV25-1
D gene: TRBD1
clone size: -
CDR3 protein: CASSDRVNTEAFF
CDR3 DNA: TGTGCCAGTTCAGACAGGGTAAACACTGAAGCTTTCTTT

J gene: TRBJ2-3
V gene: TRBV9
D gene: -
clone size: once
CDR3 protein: CASSVARGLTDTQYF
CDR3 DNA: TGTGCCAGCAGCGTAGCCAGAGGACTCACAGATACGCAGTATTTT

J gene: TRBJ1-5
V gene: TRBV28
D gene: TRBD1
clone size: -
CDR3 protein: CASTLGETGIGQPQHF
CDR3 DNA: TGTGCCAGCACCCTTGGGGAGACAGGGATCGGACAACCCCAGCATTTT

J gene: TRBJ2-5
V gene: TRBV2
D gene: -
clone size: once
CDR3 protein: CASSEWLKETQYF
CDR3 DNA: TGTGCCAGCAGTGAATGGCTTAAAGAGACCCAGTACTTC

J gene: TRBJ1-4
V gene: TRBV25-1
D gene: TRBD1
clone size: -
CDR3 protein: CASSEAGTAKRKEKLFF
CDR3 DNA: TGTGCCAGCAGTGAAGCCGGGACAGCTAAAAGAAAGGAAAAACTGTTTTTT

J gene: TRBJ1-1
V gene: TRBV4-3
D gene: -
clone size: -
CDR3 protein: CASSPGGRNTEAFF
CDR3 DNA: TGCGCCAGCAGCCCGGGGGGGCGGAACACTGAAGCTTTCTTT

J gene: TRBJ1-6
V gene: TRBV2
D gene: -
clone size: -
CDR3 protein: CASSVRGGFNNSPLHF
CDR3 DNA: TGTGCCAGCAGTGTACGGGGAGGCTTTAATAATTCACCCCTCCACTTT

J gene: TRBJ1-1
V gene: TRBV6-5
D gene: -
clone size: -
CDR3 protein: CASRAGGGFTEAFF
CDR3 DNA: TGTGCCAGCAGAGCTGGTGGGGGCTTCACTGAAGCTTTCTTT

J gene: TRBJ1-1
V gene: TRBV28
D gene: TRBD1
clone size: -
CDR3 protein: CASSLNTGGTTEAFF
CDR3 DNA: TGTGCCAGCAGTTTAAACACAGGGGGGACCACTGAAGCTTTCTTT

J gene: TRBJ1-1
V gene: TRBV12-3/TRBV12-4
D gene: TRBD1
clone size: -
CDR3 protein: CASSGTANTEAFF
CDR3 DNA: TGTGCCAGCAGTGGGACAGCGAACACTGAAGCTTTCTTT

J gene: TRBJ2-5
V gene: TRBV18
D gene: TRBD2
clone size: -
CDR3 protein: CASSPSSGGQETQYF
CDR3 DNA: TGTGCCAGCTCTCCTTCTAGCGGGGGCCAAGAGACCCAGTACTTC

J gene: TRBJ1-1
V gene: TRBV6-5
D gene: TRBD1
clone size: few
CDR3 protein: CASSSGQRQNTEAFF
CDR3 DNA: TGTGCCAGCAGTTCGGGACAGCGGCAGAACACTGAAGCTTTCTTT

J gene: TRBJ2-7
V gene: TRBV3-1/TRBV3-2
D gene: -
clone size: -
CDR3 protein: CASSQGASDAEQYF
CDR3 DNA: TGTGCCAGCAGCCAAGGGGCCAGTGACGCCGAGCAGTACTTC

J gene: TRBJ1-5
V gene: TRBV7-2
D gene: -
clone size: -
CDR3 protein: CASSFIGGQPQHF
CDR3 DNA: TGTGCCAGCAGCTTTATCGGAGGTCAGCCCCAGCATTTT

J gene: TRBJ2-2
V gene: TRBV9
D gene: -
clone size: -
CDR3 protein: CASSLEGEDTGELFF
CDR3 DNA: TGTGCCAGCAGCCTTGAGGGCGAGGACACCGGGGAGCTGTTTTTT

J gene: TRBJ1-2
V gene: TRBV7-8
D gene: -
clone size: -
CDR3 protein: CASNKDRRANYGYTF
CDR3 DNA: TGTGCCAGCAACAAAGACCGACGGGCTAACTATGGCTACACCTTC

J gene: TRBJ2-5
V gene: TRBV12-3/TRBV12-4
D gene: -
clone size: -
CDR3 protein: CASSSQSGTQYF
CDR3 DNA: TGTGCCAGCAGTTCCCAGTCGGGGACCCAGTACTTC

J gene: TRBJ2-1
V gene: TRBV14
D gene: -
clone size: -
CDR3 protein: CASSQAVVATGNEQFF
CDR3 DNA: TGTGCCAGCAGCCAAGCAGTGGTAGCAACGGGGAATGAGCAGTTCTTC

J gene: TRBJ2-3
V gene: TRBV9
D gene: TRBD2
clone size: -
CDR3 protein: CASSRTTGTTTDTQYF
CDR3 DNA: TGTGCCAGCAGCCGTACCACCGGGACTACCACAGATACGCAGTATTTT

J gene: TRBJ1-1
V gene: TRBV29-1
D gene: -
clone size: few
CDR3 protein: CSVEGLPGHSRGAEAFF
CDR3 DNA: TGCAGCGTTGAAGGCCTCCCGGGACATTCCCGGGGGGCTGAAGCTTTCTTT

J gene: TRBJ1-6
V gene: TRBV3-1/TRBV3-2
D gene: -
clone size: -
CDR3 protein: CASSYGPTNSPLHF
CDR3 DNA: TGTGCCAGCAGCTACGGTCCCACCAATTCACCCCTCCACTTT

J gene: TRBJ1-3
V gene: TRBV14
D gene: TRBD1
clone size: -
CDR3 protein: CASSQRQGVGNTIYF
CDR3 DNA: TGTGCCAGCAGCCAACGACAGGGGGTAGGAAACACCATATATTTT

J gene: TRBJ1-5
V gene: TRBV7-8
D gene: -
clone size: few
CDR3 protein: CASSLGRDNQPQHF
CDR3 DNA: TGTGCCAGCAGCTTAGGCAGGGACAATCAGCCCCAGCATTTT

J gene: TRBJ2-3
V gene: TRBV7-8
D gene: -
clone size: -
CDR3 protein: CASSRGTPTDTQYF
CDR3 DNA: TGTGCCAGCAGCCGAGGGACTCCGACAGATACGCAGTATTTT

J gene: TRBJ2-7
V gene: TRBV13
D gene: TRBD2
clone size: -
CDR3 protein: CASSLGRRLAGGEQYF
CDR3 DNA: TGTGCCAGCAGCTTAGGACGAAGGCTAGCGGGAGGCGAGCAGTACTTC

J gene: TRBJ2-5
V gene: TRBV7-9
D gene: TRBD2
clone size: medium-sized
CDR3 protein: CASSLDFAGGGETQYF
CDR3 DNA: TGTGCCAGCAGCTTAGACTTTGCGGGAGGAGGGGAGACCCAGTACTTC

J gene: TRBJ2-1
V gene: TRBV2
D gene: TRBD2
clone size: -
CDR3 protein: CASRGERAGERNEQFF
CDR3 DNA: TGTGCCAGCAGAGGGGAGCGGGCGGGAGAGAGAAATGAGCAGTTCTTC

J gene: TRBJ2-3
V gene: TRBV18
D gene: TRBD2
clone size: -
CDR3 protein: CASSAGVGDTQYF
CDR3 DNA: TGTGCCAGCTCGGCGGGAGTTGGGGATACGCAGTATTTT

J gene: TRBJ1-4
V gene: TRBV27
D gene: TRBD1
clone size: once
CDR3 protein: CASRPTGSEKLFF
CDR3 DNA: TGTGCCAGCAGGCCGACAGGGTCTGAAAAACTGTTTTTT

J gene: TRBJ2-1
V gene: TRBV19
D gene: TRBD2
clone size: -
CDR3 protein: CASSIGTSGRYNEQFF
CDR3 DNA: TGTGCCAGTAGTATAGGGACTAGCGGGAGATACAATGAGCAGTTCTTC

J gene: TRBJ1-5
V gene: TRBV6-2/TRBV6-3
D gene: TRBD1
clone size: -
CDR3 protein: CASSHGTANQPQHF
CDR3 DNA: TGTGCCAGCAGCCATGGGACAGCGAATCAGCCCCAGCATTTT

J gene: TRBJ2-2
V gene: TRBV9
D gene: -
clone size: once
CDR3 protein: CASSVQGTGELFF
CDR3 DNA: TGTGCCAGCAGCGTACAGGGAACCGGGGAGCTGTTTTTT

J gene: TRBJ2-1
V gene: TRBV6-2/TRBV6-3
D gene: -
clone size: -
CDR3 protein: CASSYGNSGSGLSYNEQFF
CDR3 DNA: TGTGCCAGCAGTTATGGGAATAGCGGTAGTGGACTCTCCTACAATGAGCAGTTCTTC

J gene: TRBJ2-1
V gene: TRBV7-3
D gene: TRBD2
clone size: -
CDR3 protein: CASSLLGLAANNEQFF
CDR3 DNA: TGTGCCAGCAGCTTACTTGGACTAGCAGCCAACAATGAGCAGTTCTTC

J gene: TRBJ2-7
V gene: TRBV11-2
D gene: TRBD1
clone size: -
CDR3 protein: CASSPPGTGSYEQYF
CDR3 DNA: TGTGCCAGCAGCCCACCCGGGACAGGATCCTACGAGCAGTACTTC

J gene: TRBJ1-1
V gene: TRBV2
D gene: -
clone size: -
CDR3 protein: CASSELENTEAFF
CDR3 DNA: TGTGCCAGCAGTGAATTAGAGAACACTGAAGCTTTCTTT

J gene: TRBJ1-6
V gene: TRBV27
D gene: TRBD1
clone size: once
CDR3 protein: CASSQDRGGNSPLHF
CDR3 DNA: TGTGCCAGCAGTCAGGACAGGGGTGGCAATTCACCCCTCCACTTT

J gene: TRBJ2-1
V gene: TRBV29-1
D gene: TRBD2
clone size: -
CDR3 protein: CSVAGTSGVNEQFF
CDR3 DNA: TGCAGCGTCGCTGGTACTAGCGGAGTGAATGAGCAGTTCTTC

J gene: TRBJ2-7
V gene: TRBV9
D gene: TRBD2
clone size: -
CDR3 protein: CASSVAGGGAYEQYF
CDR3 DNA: TGTGCCAGCAGCGTAGCGGGAGGTGGCGCCTACGAGCAGTACTTC

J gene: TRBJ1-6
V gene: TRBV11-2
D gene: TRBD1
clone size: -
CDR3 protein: CASRTGTGHSPLHF
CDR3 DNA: TGTGCCAGCAGAACCGGGACAGGGCATTCACCCCTCCACTTT

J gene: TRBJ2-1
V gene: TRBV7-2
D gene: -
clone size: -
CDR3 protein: CASRPSGVNEQFF
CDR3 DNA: TGTGCCAGCCGACCCTCGGGTGTCAATGAGCAGTTCTTC

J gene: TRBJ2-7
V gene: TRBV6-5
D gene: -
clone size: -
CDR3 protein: CASSYGGSSSYEQYF
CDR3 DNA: TGTGCCAGCAGTTACGGGGGGTCAAGCTCCTACGAGCAGTACTTC

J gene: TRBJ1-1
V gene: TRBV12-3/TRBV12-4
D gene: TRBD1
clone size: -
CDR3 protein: CASSFRDSQAFF
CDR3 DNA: TGTGCCAGCAGTTTCCGGGACAGCCAAGCTTTCTTT

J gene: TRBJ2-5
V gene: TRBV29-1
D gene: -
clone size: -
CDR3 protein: CSVAPGIPRGETQYF
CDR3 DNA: TGCAGCGTTGCCCCGGGGATACCCAGGGGAGAGACCCAGTACTTC

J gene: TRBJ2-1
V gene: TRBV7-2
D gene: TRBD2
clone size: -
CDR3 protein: CASSSPTRGGTSDYNEQFF
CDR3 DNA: TGTGCCAGCAGCTCCCCCACCCGAGGGGGGACTAGCGACTACAATGAGCAGTTCTTC

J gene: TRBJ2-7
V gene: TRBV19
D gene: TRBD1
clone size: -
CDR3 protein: CASSIGPGQTVYEQYF
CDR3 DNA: TGTGCCAGTAGTATAGGGCCGGGACAGACAGTCTACGAGCAGTACTTC

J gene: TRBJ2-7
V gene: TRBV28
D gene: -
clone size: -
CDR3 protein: CASSLSGLEQYF
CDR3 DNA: TGTGCCAGCAGTTTGTCAGGGCTCGAGCAGTACTTC